Presented here are 9 T cell receptor beta chains from one specimen sequenced in a study of blood T cell repertoires in COVID-19. Measured with immunoSEQ multiplex PCR; TCRdb has only the in-frame clones, and not every one. This sample has around 300,000 clones, with about 89% found just once. Sequenced material: peripheral blood. These receptors were taken from a man aged 45-65 years with acute or convalescent COVID-19.

The chain uses TRBV30 and TRBJ2-3; 11 positions agree with TRBD2. With V trimmed by 2 bases and J by 7 bases, 5 bases remained unmatched. CDR3 length: 14 amino acids. The germline V gene has CDR1 GTSNPN and CDR2 SVGIG (reference sequence). The CDR3 sequence: CAWSTSGGINTQYF. The CDR3 DNA reads TGTGCCTGGAGTACTAGCGGGGGCATTAATACGCAGTATTTT.

This sequence joins TRBV18 and TRBJ2-3; D uncertain. Germline V gene lookup returns CDR1 KGHSH and CDR2 LQKENI. This CDR3 is built from 13 residues. Deletions cut 6 bases from V and 6 bases from J, with 13 bases between. Written as DNA, the CDR3 is TGTGCCAGCTCGCCTATTAACGGGGATACGCAGTATTTT. It translates to CASSPINGDTQYF. The variable domain in full, completed from reference TRBV18 and TRBJ2-3, reads NAGVMQNPRHLVRRRGQEARLRCSPMKGHSHVYWYRQLPEEGLKFMVYLQKENIIDESGMPKERFSAEFPKEGPSILRIQQVVRGDSAAYFCASSPINGDTQYFGPGTRLTVL.

The V gene is TRBV3-1 (or the pseudogene TRBV3-2), the J gene TRBJ1-2; 7 bases are a match to TRBD1. This CDR3 has 15 residues. Germline V gene sequence: CDR1 LGHDT, CDR2 YNNKEL (reference sequence). The J segment lost 8 bases and the V segment lost 1 base, leaving 10 bases of the junction unmatched. CDR3 region: CASSQGLDRAAGYTF. The CDR3 coding sequence is TGTGCCAGCAGCCAAGGACTCGACAGGGCAGCCGGCTACACCTTC.

The chain carries TRBV7-2 and TRBJ1-5; TRBD1 might be the D (6 bases). CDR3 length: 15 residues. V was pared by 2 bases and J by 3 bases, with 11 bases between. Germline V CDR1 and CDR2: SGHTA, FQGNSA. The DNA for the CDR3 is TGTGCCAGCAGCTTAAGCGGGACAAACAATCAGCCCCAGCATTTT. It is translated as CASSLSGTNNQPQHF.

The V gene is TRBV5-8, the J gene TRBJ1-1, with 9 bases matching TRBD1. The germline gives CDR1 SGHTS, CDR2 YDEGEE. The CDR3 loop spans 15 amino acids. V lost 2 bases and J lost 1; bases outside the gene matches: 3. CDR3 amino acids: CASSFRQGENTEAFF. CDR3 sequence (DNA): TGTGCCAGCAGCTTTCGACAGGGGGAGAACACTGAAGCTTTCTTT.

The gene calls are TRBV7-4 and TRBJ1-3; D not resolved. The germline CDR1 and CDR2 sequences are SGHVT and SQSDAQ. This CDR3 is 15 amino acids long. Trimming shortened V by 2 bases and J by 0 bases, and 8 bases separated the two germline ends. The CDR3 region has the DNA TGTGCCAGCAGCTTATCCACCAGCTCTGGAAACACCATATATTTT. Protein: CASSLSTSSGNTIYF.

The chain employs TRBV5-6 and TRBJ1-1, with D unclear. Germline V gene lookup returns CDR1 SGHDT and CDR2 YYEEEE. The CDR3 has 13 residues. Trimming left V 6 bases short and J 5 bases short, with 14 bases between. In DNA form, the CDR3 reads TGTGCCAGCACTCTACTTCGGGTAACTGAAGCTTTCTTT. As protein: CASTLLRVTEAFF.

This sequence joins TRBV30 and TRBJ2-2; 9 bases match TRBD1. The V gene end was trimmed by 2 bases and the J gene end by 4 bases; junction bases not matched to a gene: 2. CDR1 GTSNPN and CDR2 SVGIG come from the germline V gene (reference sequence). The CDR3 covers 14 residues. The CDR3 loop reads CAWSRTGVTGELFF. DNA for the CDR3: TGTGCCTGGAGTAGGACAGGGGTCACCGGGGAGCTGTTTTTT.

This chain connects TRBV6-5 to TRBJ1-5; the D is unclear. The V and J ends lost 2 bases and 2 bases respectively, with 7 bases between them. The CDR3 consists of 14 residues. Germline V gene sequence: CDR1 MNHEY, CDR2 SVGAGI. CDR3 sequence reads: CASSYGVGNQPQHF. The CDR3 DNA sequence: TGTGCCAGCAGTTACGGAGTAGGCAATCAGCCCCAGCATTTT.